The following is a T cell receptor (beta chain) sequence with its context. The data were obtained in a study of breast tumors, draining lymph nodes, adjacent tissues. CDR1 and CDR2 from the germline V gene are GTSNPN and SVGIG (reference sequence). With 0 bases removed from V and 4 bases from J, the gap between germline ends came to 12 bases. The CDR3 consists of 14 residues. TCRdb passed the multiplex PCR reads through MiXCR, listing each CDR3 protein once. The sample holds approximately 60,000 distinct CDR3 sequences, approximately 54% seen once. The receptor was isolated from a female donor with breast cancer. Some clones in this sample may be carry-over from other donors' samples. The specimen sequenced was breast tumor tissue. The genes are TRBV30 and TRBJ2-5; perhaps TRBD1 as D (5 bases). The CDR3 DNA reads TGTGCCTGGAGTGTCTCCAGGGCCCTAGAGACCCAGTACTTC. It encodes CAWSVSRALETQYF.